The 22 T cell receptor beta chains below were found in one sample sequenced in a study of cytomegalovirus exposure and HLA in healthy donors (dated by TCRdb to 2016 to 2017). The library was generated by the immunoSEQ multiplex PCR assay. The multiplex PCR relied on a mix of 60 forward primers for TCR Vbeta segments and 13 reverse primers for TCR Jbeta segments. Entries here come from immuneACCESS through TCRdb and include only in-frame sequences with V and J called. Some clones fail to appear in such tables; in the studies checked, an unresolved V gene covers under half of the shortfall, and the cause of the remainder is unknown. The sample table contains fewer than 40,000 clones; only one count was recorded for about four fifths of them. The ten largest make up about 9.3% of the sample. The source material was PBMCs. The source of these receptors is a woman in her thirties or forties in good health and CMV-seronegative.

The chain couples TRBV29-1 to TRBJ1-3; D remains unclear. Trimming took off 6 bases at V and 0 bases at J, with 9 bases between the two ends. Germline values: CDR1 SQVTM, CDR2 ANQGSEA. CDR3 size: 13 residues. In DNA form, the CDR3 reads TGCAGCGTGGCCACGTCCTCTGGAAACACCATATATTTT. As protein: CSVATSSGNTIYF.

This chain uses TRBV5-1 with TRBJ1-3; TRBD1 matches at 7 bases. V lost 4 bases to trimming and J lost 1 base; unmatched junction nucleotides: 8. Germline V gives CDR1 SGHRS, CDR2 YFSETQ. CDR3 length: 16 amino acids. The CDR3 spells CASSIQGPPSGNTIYF. The CDR3 bases are TGCGCCAGCAGCATACAGGGGCCGCCTTCTGGAAACACCATATATTTT.

The chain joins TRBV28 to TRBJ2-7, with D maybe TRBD2 (5 bases). There are 14 residues in the CDR3. The germline V gene encodes CDR1 MDHEN and CDR2 SYDVKM. V was shortened by 2 bases and J by 5 bases, with 13 bases between the two germline ends. The CDR3 coding sequence is TGTGCCAGCAGTTTAAACCTAGCCACTAACGAGCAGTACGTC. It specifies CASSLNLATNEQYV.

The genes are TRBV9 and TRBJ1-6; 7 bases match TRBD1. J lost 9 bases, V lost 4 bases, and 10 bases had no gene match. The CDR3 totals 15 residues. Germline CDR1 and CDR2: SGDLS and YYNGEE. The DNA for the CDR3 is TGTGCCAGCAGCACAGAGACAGGGTGGGGTTCACCCCTCCACTTT. Amino acid sequence: CASSTETGWGSPLHF.

This clone was counted a single time. The rearrangement uses TRBV7-8 and TRBJ1-4; possibly TRBD1 for D (6 bases). The germline gives CDR1 SGHVS, CDR2 FQNEAQ. The CDR3 has 15 residues. V shed 0 bases and J shed 7 bases, with 12 bases lying between them. The CDR3 DNA sequence: TGTGCCAGCAGCTTAGCGGGTTCCAGGGGTGAAAAACTGTTTTTT. This gives the protein CASSLAGSRGEKLFF.

The chain joins TRBV27 to TRBJ1-2, with a weak D call TRBD1 (5 bases). V lost 6 bases and J 8 bases, leaving 13 bases between the germline ends. The germline V gene has CDR1 MNHEY and CDR2 SMNVEV (reference sequence). The CDR3 spans 12 residues. CDR3 in amino acids: CASSRSGLGYTF. CDR3 in DNA: TGTGCCAGCAGCCGGTCAGGGCTCGGCTACACCTTC.

This clone has just one count. Other DNA sequences from this sample encode an identical CDR3 as well. This chain uses TRBV7-8 with TRBJ1-2; D gene uncertain. Looked up from germline, CDR1 is SGHVS and CDR2 is FQNEAQ. V was clipped by 5 bases and J by 2 bases, with 12 bases between them. The CDR3 sequence is 14 residues long. This CDR3 reads CASSPRTGNYGYTF. Here the CDR3 DNA reads TGTGCCAGCAGCCCCCGGACTGGGAACTATGGCTACACCTTC.

The V and J genes are TRBV11-2 and TRBJ2-7; TRBD2 might be the D (6 bases). V was pared by 3 bases and J by 1 base, with 10 bases between. Germline V gene lookup returns CDR1 SGHAT and CDR2 FQNNGV. The CDR3 is made up of 14 amino acids. The CDR3 nucleotides read TGTGCCAGCAGCTTTAGGCGGGATTCCTACGAGCAGTACGTC. This codes for CASSFRRDSYEQYV.

The CDR3 region has the DNA TGTGCCAGCCGATTTTCCACGGGGTCCGGGGAGCTGTTTTTT. Its protein is CASRFSTGSGELFF. The chain uses TRBV4-2 and TRBJ2-2, with a weak D call TRBD2 (5 bases). The germline V and J ends were trimmed by 8 bases and 6 bases, with 16 bases remaining between them. Per the germline V gene, CDR1 is LGHNA and CDR2 is YNFKEQ. The CDR3 runs to 14 residues.

As for this clone: One end of the junction varies from germline; a read error may be responsible. The CDR3 loop is CATSRVPQVVGASF. The CDR3 coding sequence is TGTGCCACCAGCAGAGTTCCTCAGGTGGTGGGAGCTTCCTTT. The chain combines TRBV15 with TRBJ1-1; D unresolved. Germline values: CDR1 LNHNV, CDR2 YYDKDF (reference sequence). CDR3 length equals 14 residues.

The rearrangement joins TRBV6-1 to TRBJ2-7, with TRBD2 as a possible D gene (6 bases). Germline-derived CDR1 and CDR2 are MNHNS and SASEGT. This CDR3 spans 15 amino acids. Trimming left V 7 bases short and J 1 base short, with 17 bases between. CDR3 coding DNA: TGTGCCAGCACCCCGGGCTGGGGGGTTTCCTACGAGCAGTACTTC. Protein sequence: CASTPGWGVSYEQYF.

The chain uses TRBV19 and TRBJ1-5; TRBD1 matches 7 bases. Germline lookup yields CDR1 LNHDA and CDR2 SQIVND (reference sequence). V shed 7 bases, J shed 4 bases, and the junction held 7 bases outside the gene matches. The CDR3 totals 14 residues. Written as DNA, the CDR3 is TGTGCCAGTACCCGGAGGGGGCCTAATCAGCCCCAGCATTTT. It translates to CASTRRGPNQPQHF.

This clone is a singleton in its sample. The chain joins TRBV28 to TRBJ1-4; 8 nucleotides line up with TRBD1. After removal of 6 bases from V and 5 bases from J, the junction contained 8 bases not matched to a gene. The CDR3 has 15 residues. Germline assignment: CDR1 MDHEN and CDR2 SYDVKM. For the CDR3, the DNA is TGTGCCAGCAGCCCGCTTACAGGGGGGAATGAAAAACTGTTTTTT. Amino acids: CASSPLTGGNEKLFF.

The V call is TRBV11-2, the J call TRBJ1-2, with D unclear. Germline loops: CDR1 SGHAT, CDR2 FQNNGV. The CDR3 contains 14 residues. Trimming left V 2 bases short and J 1 base short, with 8 bases between. CDR3 sequence (DNA): TGTGCCAGCAGCTTATTAACAAGTAACTATGGCTACACCTTC. Residues: CASSLLTSNYGYTF.

The chain employs TRBV6-5 and TRBJ1-4, with D possibly matching TRBD1 (6 bases). The CDR3 has 15 amino acids. Germline CDR1 is MNHEY and CDR2 is SVGAGI. V lost 0 bases and J lost 4, with 9 bases in between. The CDR3, as DNA: TGTGCCAGCAGTTACTCGGGCAGGGGTAATGAAAAACTGTTTTTT. Translating gives CASSYSGRGNEKLFF.

The chain has TRBV18 and TRBJ2-7, with TRBD2 identical over 10 bases. The V gene's germline CDR1 is KGHSH and CDR2 LQKENI. The CDR3 is 15 residues long. V shed 3 bases and J 0 bases; nucleotides not matched to a gene: 2. CDR3 sequence (DNA): TGTGCCAGCTCACCTGCTAGCGGGGGCTCCTACGAGCAGTACGTC. Translation: CASSPASGGSYEQYV.

The J gene is TRBJ2-1, the V gene TRBV5-1; TRBD2 matches at 9 bases. CDR1 is SGHRS and CDR2 is YFSETQ in the germline V gene. V shed 2 bases, J shed 9 bases, and the junction held 6 bases outside the gene matches. The CDR3 has 14 amino acids. This CDR3 is CASSFGTSRGEQFF. As DNA, the CDR3 is TGCGCCAGCAGCTTCGGGACTAGCAGGGGTGAGCAGTTCTTC.

The rearrangement uses TRBV7-2 and TRBJ1-2; 11 bases map to TRBD1. Germline CDR1 is SGHTA and CDR2 is FQGNSA. The CDR3 runs to 16 residues. V shed 8 bases and J 7 bases; nucleotides not matched to a gene: 15. The CDR3 region is CASAGARAGQGGGYTF. CDR3 in DNA: TGTGCCAGCGCCGGGGCCCGGGCGGGACAGGGGGGTGGCTACACCTTC.

This clone turned up a few times. V usage is TRBV4-1 and J usage is TRBJ1-6; D is perhaps TRBD1 (5 bases). Germline V gene sequence: CDR1 MGHRA, CDR2 YSYEKL. Trimming shortened V by 0 bases and J by 15 bases, and 12 bases separated the two germline ends. The CDR3 is made up of 13 amino acids. The CDR3 loop is CASSQEPQGSLHF. CDR3 in DNA: TGCGCCAGCAGCCAAGAACCCCAGGGCAGCCTCCACTTT.

This clone was counted only a few times. The chain couples TRBV2 to TRBJ1-5; D remains unclear. Germline V lookup: CDR1 SNHLY, CDR2 FYNNEI. This CDR3 is 12 amino acids long. V was clipped by 5 bases and J by 6 bases, with 8 bases between them. In DNA form, the CDR3 reads TGTGCCAGCAGTACATTTGGTCAGCCCCAGCATTTT. Amino acid sequence: CASSTFGQPQHF.

There are a few counts of this clone. The V gene is TRBV6-6, the J gene TRBJ2-1; TRBD1 matches 7 bases. J gave up 5 bases and V 4 bases, and 11 bases lay outside the gene matches. The germline gives CDR1 MNHNY, CDR2 SVGAGI (reference sequence). This CDR3 comprises 16 residues. For the CDR3, the DNA is TGTGCCAGCAGTTTCCTATCACCGGGACAGCACAATGAGCAGTTCTTC. Amino acids: CASSFLSPGQHNEQFF.

This sequence joins TRBV11-2 and TRBJ2-1, with 9 nucleotides matching TRBD2. This CDR3 spans 15 amino acids. Trimming at V came to 5 bases and at J to 6 bases, leaving 8 bases not matched to a gene. Germline assignment: CDR1 SGHAT and CDR2 FQNNGV. The CDR3 sequence is CASSQDIAGVNEQFF. CDR3 coding DNA: TGTGCCAGCAGCCAAGACATAGCGGGGGTCAATGAGCAGTTCTTC.